Presented here are 26 T cell receptor beta chains from one specimen sequenced in a study of cytotoxic CD8 clonotypes in ibrutinib-treated CLL. Data came from immunoSEQ multiplex PCR; TCRdb stores just in-frame clones and leaves some out. Among roughly 160,000 clones listed, around 84% were seen once. Material: PBMCs, obtained after 12 months of ibrutinib treatment. The source is a human donor with chronic lymphocytic leukemia.

This clone was detected a few times. This chain uses TRBV4-1 with TRBJ1-2, with D hard to call. This CDR3 region has 14 residues. The germline V and J ends were trimmed by 4 bases and 1 base, with 10 bases remaining between them. Germline assignment: CDR1 MGHRA and CDR2 YSYEKL. CDR3 sequence: CASSPGESNYGYTF. The CDR3 DNA reads as TGCGCCAGCAGCCCAGGAGAGAGTAACTATGGCTACACCTTC.

V is TRBV11-3 and J is TRBJ2-7, with D uncertain. The CDR3 contains 14 residues. Germline V gene data show CDR1 as SGHNT and CDR2 as YENEEA. Trimming took 3 bases from V and 5 from J, leaving 14 bases between them. The CDR3 nucleotides are TGTGCCAGCAGCTTGGTATCCACCTCAAACGAGCAGTACTTC. Amino acids: CASSLVSTSNEQYF.

This clone was counted at least ten times. The rearrangement joins TRBV6-1 to TRBJ1-5; D is ambiguous. Trimming left V 6 bases short and J 1 base short, with 13 bases between. CDR3 length: 15 amino acids. Germline V gives CDR1 MNHNS, CDR2 SASEGT. CDR3 sequence reads: CASSATGWSNQPQHF. CDR3 DNA sequence: TGTGCCAGCAGCGCAACGGGGTGGAGCAATCAGCCCCAGCATTTT.

This chain uses TRBV19 with TRBJ2-5; the D is unclear. Germline assignment: CDR1 LNHDA and CDR2 SQIVND (reference sequence). V shed 1 base and J shed 7 bases, with 10 bases lying between them. The CDR3 extends over 13 amino acids. The CDR3 is CASSIVAWGTQYF. DNA of the CDR3: TGTGCCAGTAGTATAGTTGCGTGGGGGACCCAGTACTTC.

The chain is built from TRBV28 and TRBJ2-7, with TRBD2 matching over 12 bases. V lost 4 bases and J lost 6; bases outside the gene matches: 7. The CDR3 is made up of 15 amino acids. Germline V gene sequence: CDR1 MDHEN, CDR2 SYDVKM. CDR3 in amino acids: CASSSRLAGGREQYF. The CDR3 DNA reads TGTGCCAGCAGTTCCCGTCTAGCGGGAGGGCGCGAGCAGTACTTC. The full variable domain, in which reference TRBV28 and TRBJ2-7 provide the parts outside the CDR3, is DVKVTQSSRYLVKRTGEKVFLECVQDMDHENMFWYRQDPGLGLRLIYFSYDVKMKEKGDIPEGYSVSREKKERFSLILESASTNQTSMYLCASSSRLAGGREQYFGPGTRLTVT.

This sequence joins TRBV2 and TRBJ1-4; D is ambiguous. Germline CDR1 is SNHLY and CDR2 is FYNNEI. The CDR3 has 15 residues. Trimming pared 6 bases from V and 0 bases from J, leaving 11 bases between. The CDR3 protein is CASRRARATNEKLFF. The CDR3 region has the DNA TGTGCCAGCAGGCGAGCTAGAGCAACTAATGAAAAACTGTTTTTT.

The CDR3 protein is CASSRRIQGNSDTQYF. CDR3 in DNA: TGTGCCAGCAGCCGACGAATACAGGGGAACTCAGATACGCAGTATTTT. The V and J genes are TRBV14 and TRBJ2-3, with 7 bases fitting TRBD1. CDR1 SGHDN and CDR2 FVKESK come from the germline V gene. CDR3 length: 16 amino acids. V lost 4 bases to trimming and J lost 4 bases; unmatched junction nucleotides: 11.

The rearrangement joins TRBV7-3 to TRBJ2-3, with D unclear. The length of the CDR3 is 14 residues. V was shortened by 2 bases and J by 3 bases, with 9 bases between the two germline ends. The germline gives CDR1 SGHTA, CDR2 FQGTGA. CDR3 loop: CASSLSPGTDTQYF. The DNA for the CDR3 is TGTGCCAGCAGCTTATCTCCGGGTACAGATACGCAGTATTTT.

The chain couples TRBV29-1 to TRBJ1-1; D is undetermined. Per the germline V gene, CDR1 is SQVTM and CDR2 is ANQGSEA. With 6 bases removed from V and 5 bases from J, the gap between germline ends came to 7 bases. The CDR3 contains 10 residues. CDR3 in amino acids: CSVTGTEAFF. Here the CDR3 DNA reads TGCAGCGTGACGGGGACTGAAGCTTTCTTT. The entire variable domain, with the rest obtained from reference TRBV29-1 and TRBJ1-1, is as follows: SAVISQKPSRDICQRGTSLTIQCQVDSQVTMMFWYRQQPGQSLTLIATANQGSEATYESGFVIDKFPISRPNLTFSTLTVSNMSPEDSSIYLCSVTGTEAFFGQGTRLTVV.

This sequence joins TRBV13 and TRBJ1-1; possibly TRBD1 for D (6 bases). V lost 5 bases and J lost 1, with 14 bases in between. From germline, CDR1 is PRHDT and CDR2 FYEKMQ (reference sequence). The CDR3 is 15 residues long. CDR3: CASSPPGGANTEAFF. CDR3 nucleotides: TGTGCCAGCAGCCCCCCCGGGGGGGCGAACACTGAAGCTTTCTTT.

This clone appeared a few times. This chain joins TRBV15 and TRBJ2-7; no definite D call. Trimming left V 5 bases short and J 0 bases short, with 14 bases between. The CDR3 totals 15 residues. CDR1 LNHNV and CDR2 YYDKDF come from the germline V gene (reference sequence). This CDR3 is CATSPVAATSYEQYF. Written as DNA, the CDR3 is TGTGCCACCAGCCCGGTGGCGGCAACCTCCTACGAGCAGTACTTC.

V gene TRBV7-9 combines with J gene TRBJ1-4; 9 nucleotides agree with TRBD1. V was pared by 8 bases and J by 10 bases, with 5 bases of the junction left unmatched. The CDR3 is 12 residues long. Germline assignment: CDR1 SEHNR and CDR2 FQNEAQ (reference sequence). The CDR3: CASSRTGVKLFF. In nucleotides, the CDR3 is TGTGCCAGCTCACGGACAGGGGTAAAACTGTTTTTT.

CDR3 in amino acids: CASSVAGRGGASGILHF. CDR3 DNA: TGTGCCAGCAGCGTAGCGGGGAGGGGGGGGGCTTCCGGAATCCTCCACTTT. This sequence joins TRBV9 and TRBJ1-6; D might be TRBD1 (6 bases). This CDR3 contains 17 residues. The germline gives CDR1 SGDLS, CDR2 YYNGEE. V was pared by 0 bases and J by 15 bases, with 25 bases between. Using reference TRBV9 and TRBJ1-6 for the parts outside the CDR3, the full variable domain is DSGVTQTPKHLITATGQRVTLRCSPRSGDLSVYWYQQSLDQGLQFLIQYYNGEERAKGNILERFSAQQFPDLHSELNLSSLELGDSALYFCASSVAGRGGASGILHFGNGTRLTVT.

V is TRBV7-9 and J is TRBJ2-5, with D tentatively TRBD1 or TRBD2 (6 bases each). Trimming took off 5 bases at V and 2 bases at J, with 15 bases between the two ends. CDR1 and CDR2 from the germline V gene are SEHNR and FQNEAQ (reference sequence). The CDR3 spans 15 residues. The CDR3 sequence is CASSAGTTKQETQYF. The CDR3 DNA is TGTGCCAGCAGCGCGGGGACAACGAAACAAGAGACCCAGTACTTC.

The CDR3 sequence: CASSIVGSSGANVLTF. The CDR3 DNA is TGTGCCAGTAGTATAGTAGGCAGCTCTGGGGCCAACGTCCTGACTTTC. The chain employs TRBV19 and TRBJ2-6, with D uncertain. Germline V gives CDR1 LNHDA, CDR2 SQIVND (reference sequence). The V end lost 1 base, the J end lost 0 bases, and 7 bases lay between the germline ends. CDR3 length equals 16 residues.

V is TRBV7-2 and J is TRBJ2-5, with 9 bases aligning to TRBD2. J gave up 2 bases and V 3 bases, and 4 bases lay outside the gene matches. Germline V gene data show CDR1 as SGHTA and CDR2 as FQGNSA. The CDR3 has 15 residues. DNA for the CDR3: TGTGCCAGCAGCTTCAAGGCGGGAGGGCAAGAGACCCAGTACTTC. Translated: CASSFKAGGQETQYF.

V and J are TRBV29-1 and TRBJ2-5; 7 nucleotides match TRBD2. V lost 7 bases to trimming and J lost 0 bases; unmatched junction nucleotides: 5. This CDR3 spans 13 amino acids. Germline V CDR1 and CDR2: SQVTM, ANQGSEA. CDR3 region: CSGAGGYQETQYF. The CDR3 region has the DNA TGCAGCGGGGCCGGGGGGTACCAAGAGACCCAGTACTTC.

The chain joins TRBV6-6 to TRBJ1-1; D unclear. This CDR3 is built from 12 residues. Germline V gene sequence: CDR1 MNHNY, CDR2 SVGAGI (reference sequence). V lost 6 bases and J lost 7, with 12 bases in between. CDR3 DNA: TGTGCCAGCAGGTCGACGGAAAGTGAAGCTTTCTTT. Translated: CASRSTESEAFF.

The CDR3 here is CASTLSDRAREQYF. In DNA, the CDR3 is TGTGCCAGCACCCTTTCGGACAGGGCGCGCGAGCAGTACTTC. The chain employs TRBV28 and TRBJ2-7; 8 bases align to TRBD1. The CDR3 runs to 14 residues. CDR1 and CDR2 (germline): MDHEN, SYDVKM. V shed 7 bases, J shed 6 bases, and the junction held 11 bases outside the gene matches.

Only a few counts were recorded for this clone. V and J are TRBV6-5 and TRBJ1-5, with D unresolved. The V end was cut by 5 bases, the J end by 2 bases, with 13 bases between. Germline CDR1 reads MNHEY; CDR2 reads SVGAGI. The CDR3 is 15 residues long. DNA for the CDR3: TGTGCCAGCAGTATCCGCCCATGGGGCAATCAGCCCCAGCATTTT. Translation: CASSIRPWGNQPQHF.

This sequence joins TRBV7-3 and TRBJ2-3; 9 bases are shared with TRBD1. The CDR3 has 14 residues. In germline, CDR1 is SGHTA, CDR2 FQGTGA. Germline trimming cut 5 bases from V and 4 bases from J; bases unmatched to any gene: 4. CDR3 sequence (DNA): TGTGCCAGCAGCCTACAGGGGGCTGCAGATACGCAGTATTTT. This codes for CASSLQGAADTQYF.

The CDR3 coding sequence is TGTGCCAGCAGCCAAGCCGTGGGGGTGTCCTACAATGAGCAGTTCTTC. Encoded protein: CASSQAVGVSYNEQFF. The chain carries TRBV4-2 and TRBJ2-1, with D perhaps being TRBD1 or TRBD2 (5 bases each). Germline V lookup: CDR1 LGHNA, CDR2 YNFKEQ. There are 16 residues in the CDR3. Trimming left V 1 base short and J 1 base short, with 11 bases between.

The V gene is TRBV6-6, the J gene TRBJ2-7; 9 nucleotides match TRBD1. Trimming at V came to 8 bases and at J to 4 bases, leaving 12 bases not matched to a gene. CDR3 size: 15 residues. Germline assignment: CDR1 MNHNY and CDR2 SVGAGI (reference sequence). CDR3 bases: TGTGCCAGCTCGGGGAAAATACAGGGGGCGTACGAGCAGTACTTC. This codes for CASSGKIQGAYEQYF.

V gene TRBV2 combines with J gene TRBJ2-7; 10 nucleotides align to TRBD2. The junction had 1 base not matched to a gene; V was cut back by 1 base and J by 1 base. The CDR3 spans 15 residues. The V gene's germline CDR1 is SNHLY and CDR2 FYNNEI. CDR3 region: CASSEGAGGSYEQYF. Written as DNA, the CDR3 is TGTGCCAGCAGTGAAGGAGCGGGAGGGTCCTACGAGCAGTACTTC.

This chain uses TRBV7-2 with TRBJ2-7; tentatively, D is TRBD2 (5 bases). The CDR3 spans 14 residues. Germline V gene sequence: CDR1 SGHTA, CDR2 FQGNSA. V was shortened by 1 base and J by 4 bases, with 11 bases between the two germline ends. CDR3: CASSLEGGPYEQYF. The CDR3 DNA is TGTGCCAGCAGCTTAGAAGGCGGGCCGTACGAGCAGTACTTC.

This clone was observed a handful of times. The sample has other DNA sequences that encode this CDR3 too. The chain uses TRBV5-4 and TRBJ2-5, with 7 bases identical to TRBD2. V trimming: 0 bases; J trimming: 3 bases; junction bases outside the gene matches: 2. Germline CDR1 is SGHNT and CDR2 is YYREEE (reference sequence). This CDR3 has 14 amino acids. Written as DNA, the CDR3 is TGTGCCAGCAGCTTGGTTGGGGGGGAAGAGACCCAGTACTTC. This gives the protein CASSLVGGEETQYF.